This passage covers 30 T cell receptor beta chains from one sample sequenced in a study of T cell responses to AZD1222 COVID-19 vaccine. Assay used: immunoSEQ multiplex PCR; TCRdb lists only in-frame clones, some missing. Here the sample spans 87,000 or so clones, roughly 89% being singletons. The sequencing here drew on peripheral blood, taken on day 0 of AZD1222 vaccination. These TCRs come from an adult in good health.

The chain recombines TRBV7-2 with TRBJ1-1, with D uncertain. Trimming cost V 2 bases and J 1 base, with 11 bases left between them. The germline V gene encodes CDR1 SGHTA and CDR2 FQGNSA. The CDR3 runs 15 residues. CDR3: CASSLRRRPNTEAFF. The CDR3 coding sequence is TGTGCCAGCAGCTTAAGAAGGCGGCCGAACACTGAAGCTTTCTTT. Drawing the rest from reference TRBV7-2 and TRBJ1-1, the complete variable domain is GAGVSQSPSNKVTEKGKDVELRCDPISGHTALYWYRQSLGQGLEFLIYFQGNSAPDKSGLPSDRFSAERTGGSVSTLTIQRTQQEDSAVYLCASSLRRRPNTEAFFGQGTRLTVV.

V and J are TRBV6-5 and TRBJ1-6; TRBD1 aligns across 9 bases. From germline, CDR1 is MNHEY and CDR2 SVGAGI. Germline trimming cut 0 bases from V and 9 bases from J; bases unmatched to any gene: 6. The CDR3 extends over 16 amino acids. The CDR3 nucleotides are TGTGCCAGCAGTTACTCGATCGGGACAGGGTTTTCACCCCTCCACTTT. This gives the protein CASSYSIGTGFSPLHF.

This clone has a handful of counts. CDR3 in amino acids: CASSPGTGIGYTF. The CDR3 coding sequence is TGTGCCAGCAGTCCCGGGACAGGGATCGGCTACACCTTC. The J gene is TRBJ1-2, the V gene TRBV27; 9 positions agree with TRBD1. The CDR3 is 13 residues long. The J segment lost 8 bases and the V segment lost 5 bases, leaving 6 bases of the junction unmatched. Germline CDR1 reads MNHEY; CDR2 reads SMNVEV (reference sequence).

This clone was seen a handful of times. The CDR3 is CASSWGQGAQPQHF. The CDR3, as DNA: TGTGCCAGCAGTTGGGGACAGGGAGCTCAGCCCCAGCATTTT. This chain links TRBV6-2 or TRBV6-3 with TRBJ1-5, with 9 positions matching TRBD1. Germline CDR1 MNHEY, CDR2 SVGEGT. This CDR3 comprises 14 residues. Losses at the gene ends were 4 bases for V and 6 bases for J; bases not matched to a gene: 4.

CDR3 sequence reads: CASSHEGQAKDEQYF. The CDR3 DNA is TGTGCCAGCAGTCACGAGGGACAGGCAAAAGACGAGCAGTACTTC. The rearrangement links TRBV7-8 to TRBJ2-7; the match to TRBD1 covers 8 bases. Germline V gene sequence: CDR1 SGHVS, CDR2 FQNEAQ. Trimming took 6 bases from V and 5 from J; bases not matched to a gene: 12. This CDR3 is built from 15 residues.

The J gene is TRBJ1-6, the V gene TRBV4-3; no reliable D call. The CDR3 runs to 14 residues. V was cut by 3 bases and J by 8 bases, with 11 bases left in between. The germline V gene encodes CDR1 LGHNA and CDR2 YSLEER. CDR3 nucleotide sequence: TGCGCCAGCAGCCAGAACCGGGGATATTCACCCCTCCACTTT. Translated, it gives CASSQNRGYSPLHF.

This clone was picked up a small number of times. The gene calls are TRBV19 and TRBJ2-7, with TRBD1 matching over 10 bases. The trim removed 3 bases at V and 5 bases at J, leaving 7 bases unmatched. The CDR3 has 15 residues. Germline V lookup: CDR1 LNHDA, CDR2 SQIVND (reference sequence). CDR3 DNA sequence: TGTGCCAGTAGTATGGACAGGGGGGTTGAGGACGAGCAGTACTTC. Amino acid sequence: CASSMDRGVEDEQYF.

This rearrangement joins TRBV7-8 to TRBJ2-7; D unresolved. Trimming cost V 5 bases and J 2 bases, with 7 bases left between them. The CDR3 length is 12 residues. The germline V gene has CDR1 SGHVS and CDR2 FQNEAQ. CDR3 amino acids: CASSHYAYEQYF. Written as DNA, the CDR3 is TGTGCCAGCAGCCATTACGCCTACGAGCAGTACTTC.

The chain joins TRBV5-1 to TRBJ1-1; D gene unclear. CDR3 length: 15 residues. CDR1 is SGHRS, CDR2 YFSETQ, per germline. Trimming took off 4 bases at V and 7 bases at J, with 20 bases between the two ends. The CDR3 protein is CASSPTQVRVGEAFF. CDR3 nucleotide sequence: TGCGCCAGCAGCCCTACCCAAGTACGGGTCGGTGAAGCTTTCTTT.

The chain employs TRBV20-1 and TRBJ2-3; D not certain. V was pared by 3 bases and J by 4 bases, with 11 bases between. Germline CDR1 and CDR2: DFQATT and SNEGSKA (reference sequence). The length of the CDR3 is 13 residues. The CDR3 sequence is CSASLMGADTQYF. CDR3 sequence (DNA): TGCAGTGCTAGTTTGATGGGCGCAGATACGCAGTATTTT.

CDR3 coding DNA: TGTGCCAGCAGCCCCTGGCATCAGGGGACCGGGGAGCTGTTTTTT. Protein product: CASSPWHQGTGELFF. The chain joins TRBV3-1 (or the pseudogene TRBV3-2) to TRBJ2-2; D might be TRBD1 (6 bases). The CDR3 covers 15 residues. V was cut by 4 bases and J by 5 bases, with 14 bases left in between. Germline V gene lookup returns CDR1 LGHDT and CDR2 YNNKEL (reference sequence).

The genes are TRBV2 and TRBJ1-2; D gene ambiguous. Between the trimmed V and J ends, which lost 8 bases and 5 bases, there was a span of 9 bases. Germline-derived CDR1 and CDR2 are SNHLY and FYNNEI. This CDR3 has 11 residues. CDR3: CASYAGYGYTF. In DNA form, the CDR3 reads TGTGCCAGCTATGCTGGGTATGGCTACACCTTC.

The rearrangement uses TRBV10-3 and TRBJ1-1; 8 bases are a match to TRBD1. V dropped 6 bases and J dropped 6; count of bases not matched to a gene: 9. Germline V lookup: CDR1 ENHRY, CDR2 SYGVKD. The CDR3 is 14 amino acids. The CDR3 nucleotides read TGTGCCATCAGAAAGGACAGGGACGGCGCTGAAGCTTTCTTT. Protein: CAIRKDRDGAEAFF.

V gene TRBV5-8 combines with J gene TRBJ2-2; 9 bases are a match to TRBD1. The CDR3 contains 16 residues. V lost 6 bases, J lost 7 bases, and 13 bases stayed unmatched. The V gene's germline CDR1 is SGHTS and CDR2 YDEGEE. DNA for the CDR3: TGTGCCAGCATAGTAGGAGGACAGGGGATCCACGGGGAGCTGTTTTTT. Its protein is CASIVGGQGIHGELFF.

The genes are TRBV28 and TRBJ1-1, with 7 positions matching TRBD1. V gave up 6 bases and J gave up 1 base; unmatched junction bases: 5. Germline CDR1 and CDR2: MDHEN and SYDVKM. This CDR3 spans 14 amino acids. The DNA of the CDR3 is TGTGCCAGCAGCTCCGGGACAGCGAACACTGAAGCTTTCTTT. This gives the protein CASSSGTANTEAFF.

The genes are TRBV19 and TRBJ1-5; D unresolved. Trimming removed 2 bases at V and 5 bases at J, with 7 bases between. This CDR3 region has 13 residues. Looked up from germline, CDR1 is LNHDA and CDR2 is SQIVND (reference sequence). DNA of the CDR3: TGTGCCAGTAGTATATGGGAGTATCAGCCCCAGCATTTT. It is translated as CASSIWEYQPQHF.

J is TRBJ1-1 and V is TRBV25-1; weak D call: TRBD1 (6 bases). CDR1 and CDR2 from the germline V gene are MGHDK and SYGVNS. This CDR3 contains 15 residues. V gave up 3 bases and J gave up 9 bases, with 20 bases separating them. Here the CDR3 DNA reads TGTGCCAGCAGTGATCTACAGGGTTCAAGAGCAAAAGCTTTCTTT. Its translation is CASSDLQGSRAKAFF.

J is TRBJ1-1 and V is TRBV6-2 or TRBV6-3; D not resolved. The V end lost 0 bases, the J end lost 5 bases, and 16 bases lay between the germline ends. This CDR3 region has 16 residues. Per the germline V gene, CDR1 is MNHEY and CDR2 is SVGEGT. This CDR3 is CASSYSYFRGGTEAFF. CDR3 bases: TGTGCCAGCAGTTACTCGTATTTCCGAGGTGGGACTGAAGCTTTCTTT.

The chain joins TRBV7-2 to TRBJ2-1; 8 nucleotides line up with TRBD2. Germline CDR1 reads SGHTA; CDR2 reads FQGNSA. The CDR3 contains 15 residues. V trimming: 1 base; J trimming: 2 bases; junction bases outside the gene matches: 1. CDR3 region: CASSLGRGAYNEQFF. The CDR3 region has the DNA TGTGCCAGCAGCTTAGGGCGGGGGGCCTACAATGAGCAGTTCTTC.

The chain has TRBV2 and TRBJ2-7; D is ambiguous. From germline, CDR1 is SNHLY and CDR2 FYNNEI. Trimming shortened V by 10 bases and J by 0 bases, and 10 bases separated the two germline ends. The CDR3 runs to 12 residues. The CDR3: CATSTYSYEQYF. The CDR3 DNA reads TGTGCCACCTCGACATACTCCTACGAGCAGTACTTC.

The chain has TRBV5-6 and TRBJ1-2, with a weak D call TRBD1 (5 bases). The V end lost 4 bases, the J end lost 14 bases, and 21 bases lay between the germline ends. From germline, CDR1 is SGHDT and CDR2 YYEEEE. The CDR3 contains 13 residues. The CDR3 nucleotides are TGTGCCAGCAGCCCCCGAGGGGTCCCAGGTGGGACCTTC. Encoded protein: CASSPRGVPGGTF.

The rearrangement links TRBV6-2 or TRBV6-3 to TRBJ2-3, with 8 nucleotides matching TRBD2. Trimming at V came to 4 bases and at J to 0 bases, leaving 6 bases not matched to a gene. Per the germline V gene, CDR1 is MNHEY and CDR2 is SVGEGT. This CDR3 has 16 residues. Written as DNA, the CDR3 is TGTGCCAGCAGTTTACTAGCGGCCACTAGCACAGATACGCAGTATTTT. Translation: CASSLLAATSTDTQYF.

The chain employs TRBV7-2 and TRBJ2-1; TRBD2 matches at 12 bases. The CDR3 spans 15 residues. Germline V lookup: CDR1 SGHTA, CDR2 FQGNSA. The junction had 4 bases not matched to a gene; V was cut back by 5 bases and J by 5 bases. The CDR3 DNA reads TGTGCCAGCAGCCACGGACTAGCGGGGAACAATGAGCAGTTCTTC. Protein sequence: CASSHGLAGNNEQFF. The full variable domain, with the rest looked up from reference TRBV7-2 and TRBJ2-1, is GAGVSQSPSNKVTEKGKDVELRCDPISGHTALYWYRQSLGQGLEFLIYFQGNSAPDKSGLPSDRFSAERTGGSVSTLTIQRTQQEDSAVYLCASSHGLAGNNEQFFGPGTRLTVL.

The genes are TRBV5-1 and TRBJ2-3; D is ambiguous. The germline V gene has CDR1 SGHRS and CDR2 YFSETQ. The CDR3 totals 15 residues. Trimming took 1 base from V and 3 from J, leaving 12 bases between them. DNA of the CDR3: TGCGCCAGCAGCTTGATTACCCTGGGAACAGATACGCAGTATTTT. It yields the protein CASSLITLGTDTQYF.

The chain couples TRBV6-5 to TRBJ2-7, with a weak D call TRBD2 (5 bases). The CDR3 totals 14 residues. V was clipped by 11 bases and J by 0 bases, with 17 bases between them. Germline V CDR1 and CDR2: MNHEY, SVGAGI. The CDR3 spells CAARDLPSSYEQYF. For the CDR3, the DNA is TGTGCCGCTCGGGATCTCCCCAGCTCCTACGAGCAGTACTTC.

V is TRBV19 and J is TRBJ1-5, with TRBD1 as a possible D gene (5 bases). V was shortened by 3 bases and J by 6 bases, with 9 bases between the two germline ends. Germline assignment: CDR1 LNHDA and CDR2 SQIVND (reference sequence). The CDR3 extends over 13 amino acids. DNA of the CDR3: TGTGCCAGTAGTATTGGGGCAGTTCAGCCCCAGCATTTT. It translates to CASSIGAVQPQHF.

The rearrangement joins TRBV7-9 to TRBJ1-6; D possibly corresponds to TRBD1 (5 bases). Trimming took off 5 bases at V and 14 bases at J, with 16 bases between the two ends. This CDR3 is 13 amino acids long. The germline gives CDR1 SEHNR, CDR2 FQNEAQ (reference sequence). CDR3 bases: TGTGCCAGCAGCCCCGTGGGGCCCGGGACCCTCCACTTT. It yields the protein CASSPVGPGTLHF.

This clone appeared a few times. The gene calls are TRBV3-1 (or the pseudogene TRBV3-2) and TRBJ2-1; 7 nucleotides match TRBD2. CDR3 length equals 18 residues. Germline assignment: CDR1 LGHDT and CDR2 YNNKEL (reference sequence). Losses at the gene ends were 4 bases for V and 0 bases for J; bases not matched to a gene: 12. The DNA for the CDR3 is TGTGCCAGCAGCCGGGCCTGGCGGGGGAGCAGCTCCTACAATGAGCAGTTCTTC. Translation gives CASSRAWRGSSSYNEQFF.

The rearrangement links TRBV6-6 to TRBJ2-7, with 7 bases lining up with TRBD1. Germline loops: CDR1 MNHNY, CDR2 SVGAGI (reference sequence). CDR3 length: 16 amino acids. J gave up 3 bases and V 2 bases, and 10 bases lay outside the gene matches. In DNA, the CDR3 is TGTGCCAGCAGTTACGAGGGGGCGGGCAGAGACTACGAGCAGTACTTC. This gives the protein CASSYEGAGRDYEQYF.

This clone was seen a few times. V gene TRBV4-1 combines with J gene TRBJ1-1; perhaps TRBD1 as D (5 bases). V was trimmed by 4 bases and J by 3 bases, leaving 12 bases between them. Germline V gives CDR1 MGHRA, CDR2 YSYEKL. The CDR3 length is 14 residues. The chain's CDR3 is CASSRLTGDTEAFF. For the CDR3, the DNA is TGCGCCAGCAGCCGCCTTACAGGAGACACTGAAGCTTTCTTT.